What follows are 19 T cell receptor beta chains derived from one specimen sequenced in a study of Graves' ophthalmopathy and Graves' hyperthyroidism. Amplification of the TCR beta CDR3 regions used RNA transcripts (as template). HTBI-primed first-round RT-PCR preceded second-round multiplex PCR. Via MiXCR, TCRdb re-called the multiplex PCR reads, giving one row per CDR3 protein. The data show just over 600,000 distinct CDR3 sequences, 22% seen once. The sequenced sample was peripheral blood. The receptors derive from a woman aged 18-29 years with stable Graves' hyperthyroidism. Some clones in this sample may be carry-over from other donors' samples.

Worth noting for this clonotype: With a much larger clone just one base away, this may be a read error. CDR3 protein: CSVGDVGAGELFF. The CDR3, as DNA: TGCAGCGTTGGAGATGTAGGGGCCGGGGAGCTGTTTTTT. The rearrangement uses TRBV29-1 and TRBJ2-2; possible D gene TRBD1, 5 bases. V lost 4 bases, J lost 6 bases, and 12 bases lay in between. Germline CDR1 is SQVTM and CDR2 is ANQGSEA. The CDR3 consists of 13 residues.

The rearrangement joins TRBV30 to TRBJ2-7; 8 bases match TRBD1. Germline V CDR1 and CDR2: GTSNPN, SVGIG (reference sequence). This CDR3 is built from 15 residues. J lost 3 bases, V lost 0 bases, and 7 bases had no gene match. CDR3 residues: CAWSVGSGGVYEQYF. CDR3 bases: TGTGCCTGGAGTGTAGGTTCAGGGGGCGTCTACGAGCAGTACTTC.

This clonotype was found a few times. The chain employs TRBV30 and TRBJ1-6, with D unclear. Germline V gene lookup returns CDR1 GTSNPN and CDR2 SVGIG (reference sequence). There are 11 residues in the CDR3. The ends were cut back, 6 bases at V and 7 bases at J, with 7 bases in the middle. CDR3 bases: TGTGCCTGCGGACCCAATTCACCCCTCCACTTT. Protein: CACGPNSPLHF.

In its sample, this clonotype was seen many times. The chain combines TRBV7-9 with TRBJ1-2; TRBD1 agrees at 9 bases. The germline gives CDR1 SEHNR, CDR2 FQNEAQ (reference sequence). The J segment lost 6 bases and the V segment lost 4 bases, leaving 3 bases of the junction unmatched. This CDR3 has 13 residues. This CDR3 is CASSSQGADGYTF. CDR3 nucleotide sequence: TGTGCCAGCAGCTCACAGGGGGCGGATGGCTACACCTTC. The entire variable domain, with the rest obtained from reference TRBV7-9 and TRBJ1-2, is as follows: DTGVSQNPRHKITKRGQNVTFRCDPISEHNRLYWYRQTLGQGPEFLTYFQNEAQLEKSRLLSDRFSAERPKGSFSTLEIQRTEQGDSAMYLCASSSQGADGYTFGSGTRLTVV.

At least ten counts were recorded for this clonotype. The chain has TRBV29-1 and TRBJ1-1; 11 bases agree with TRBD1. V lost 6 bases, J lost 5 bases, and 20 bases stayed unmatched. The CDR3 is made up of 18 amino acids. From germline, CDR1 is SQVTM and CDR2 ANQGSEA. The CDR3 reads CSVLIGTGGVLTQTEAFF. Here the CDR3 DNA reads TGCAGCGTATTAATCGGGACAGGGGGAGTCTTGACTCAGACTGAAGCTTTCTTT.

This clonotype was counted ten times or more. The rearrangement joins TRBV27 to TRBJ1-1; D not certain. Germline values: CDR1 MNHEY, CDR2 SMNVEV (reference sequence). The ends were cut back, 1 base at V and 4 bases at J, with 19 bases in the middle. This CDR3 has 17 residues. CDR3 sequence (DNA): TGTGCCAGCAGTTTATATACGACTGGCCTAATATCCACTGAAGCTTTCTTT. This encodes CASSLYTTGLISTEAFF.

This clonotype occurred many times. The V call is TRBV12-3 or TRBV12-4, the J call TRBJ1-6; D call uncertain. The germline V and J ends were trimmed by 3 bases and 7 bases, with 10 bases remaining between them. The CDR3 extends over 14 amino acids. This chain's CDR3 is CASSLGQANSPLHF. In nucleotides, the CDR3 is TGTGCCAGCAGTTTGGGCCAGGCCAATTCACCCCTCCACTTT.

There are a few counts of this clonotype. The chain combines TRBV24-1 with TRBJ1-6; D gene ambiguous. Trimming took off 6 bases at V and 5 bases at J, with 13 bases between the two ends. CDR3 length: 15 residues. Germline CDR1 reads KGHDR; CDR2 reads SFDVKD. The CDR3 region is CATSSGVADNSPLHF. As DNA, the CDR3 is TGTGCCACCAGTAGCGGGGTGGCGGATAATTCACCCCTCCACTTT.

This clonotype was observed many times. This may arise from a read error, as a much more abundant clone is one base away. The missing conserved phenylalanine or tryptophan at the end of this CDR3 makes a read error likely. The V and J genes are TRBV12-3 or TRBV12-4 and TRBJ2-7; 8 bases line up with TRBD1. The CDR3 is made up of 12 amino acids. The V gene end was trimmed by 4 bases and the J gene end by 4 bases; junction bases not matched to a gene: 0. The CDR3 DNA follows: TGTGCCAGCAGTTACAGGGGGTACGAGCAGTACCTC. Encoded protein: CASSYRGYEQYL.

The table lists this clonotype with many counts. This chain connects TRBV29-1 to TRBJ1-2; D is possibly TRBD1 (6 bases). Germline V gene data show CDR1 as SQVTM and CDR2 as ANQGSEA. The germline V and J ends were trimmed by 7 bases and 8 bases, with 14 bases remaining between them. CDR3 length: 11 residues. The chain's CDR3 is CSAYRVEGYTF. The CDR3 DNA reads as TGCAGCGCATACAGGGTTGAGGGCTACACCTTC.

V and J are TRBV27 and TRBJ2-2; no definite D call. The V gene's germline CDR1 is MNHEY and CDR2 SMNVEV (reference sequence). The CDR3 spans 13 residues. V lost 1 base, J lost 6 bases, and 6 bases lay in between. The CDR3 loop reads CASSLYQAGELFF. CDR3 nucleotides: TGTGCCAGCAGTTTATATCAGGCCGGGGAGCTGTTTTTT.

This clonotype came up once. The CDR3 sequence: CATSREGNQPQHF. The CDR3, as DNA: TGTGCCACCAGCAGAGAGGGGAATCAGCCCCAGCATTTT. The rearrangement uses TRBV15 and TRBJ1-5, with unresolved D. The CDR3 has 13 residues. V lost 0 bases, J lost 4 bases, and 4 bases lay in between. CDR1 and CDR2 (germline): LNHNV, YYDKDF (reference sequence).

Of note for this clonotype: The junction shows a germline mismatch at one end, possibly a read error. The chain links TRBV12-3 or TRBV12-4 to TRBJ2-5; D possibly matches TRBD1 or TRBD2 (6 bases each). The length of the CDR3 is 14 residues. The DNA of the CDR3 is TGTGCCAGCAGTTTAAGACGGGGGCAAGAAACCCAGTACTTC. Amino acids: CASSLRRGQETQYF.

The table lists this clonotype with a few counts. The genes are TRBV11-2 and TRBJ2-7; 12 bases align to TRBD2. V lost 5 bases, J lost 3 bases, and 8 bases stayed unmatched. Germline CDR1 and CDR2: SGHAT and FQNNGV. The CDR3 is made up of 16 amino acids. The CDR3 DNA follows: TGTGCCAGCAGCCTCAGGACTAGCGGGACCCTCTACGAGCAGTACTTC. Amino acid sequence: CASSLRTSGTLYEQYF.

The sample holds many counts of this clonotype. The V and J genes are TRBV7-2 and TRBJ1-1, with D possibly being TRBD1 (5 bases). Deletions cut 10 bases from V and 5 bases from J, with 17 bases between. This CDR3 has 13 residues. Germline-derived CDR1 and CDR2 are SGHTA and FQGNSA. The CDR3 sequence: CANGLGVWTEAFF. CDR3 sequence (DNA): TGTGCCAACGGGTTGGGGGTCTGGACTGAAGCTTTCTTT. The full variable domain, rest sourced from reference TRBV7-2 and TRBJ1-1, is GAGVSQSPSNKVTEKGKDVELRCDPISGHTALYWYRQSLGQGLEFLIYFQGNSAPDKSGLPSDRFSAERTGGSVSTLTIQRTQQEDSAVYLCANGLGVWTEAFFGQGTRLTVV.

The chain carries TRBV10-3 and TRBJ1-6; TRBD1 aligns across 7 bases. Germline CDR1 ENHRY, CDR2 SYGVKD. The CDR3 is 12 residues long. Trimming took 10 bases from V and 4 from J; bases not matched to a gene: 1. As DNA, the CDR3 is TGTGCCACGGGACAGTATAATTCACCCCTCCACTTT. This codes for CATGQYNSPLHF.

V and J are TRBV12-3 or TRBV12-4 and TRBJ1-3, with no clear D. The CDR3 length is 16 residues. Trimming stripped 2 bases from V and 0 bases from J, with 11 bases between. The CDR3 loop reads CASSLRSRFSGNTIYF. CDR3 sequence (DNA): TGTGCCAGCAGTTTAAGGAGTCGGTTCTCTGGAAACACCATATATTTT.

This clonotype was recorded many times. The chain joins TRBV24-1 to TRBJ1-2, with TRBD1 matching over 8 bases. Germline CDR1 and CDR2: KGHDR and SFDVKD. There are 17 residues in the CDR3. Losses at the gene ends were 4 bases for V and 7 bases for J; bases not matched to a gene: 16. CDR3 residues: CATSDPGTGPVSGGYTF. The CDR3, as DNA: TGTGCCACCAGTGACCCCGGGACAGGACCAGTATCGGGTGGCTACACCTTC.

This clonotype has only a few counts. V usage is TRBV12-3 or TRBV12-4 and J usage is TRBJ2-7; D possibly corresponds to TRBD1 (5 bases). The V end lost 2 bases, the J end lost 2 bases, and 16 bases lay between the germline ends. This CDR3 is built from 16 residues. CDR3 sequence reads: CASSLSHRLPTYEQYF. In nucleotides, the CDR3 is TGTGCCAGCAGTTTATCTCACAGGCTACCGACCTACGAGCAGTACTTC.